This TCR beta chain is from a study of T-cell reconstitution after alpha-beta-depleted transplantation in children. Study-level findings and limits: Surviving recipient T cells and intrathymic progenitors accounted for some patients' high TCRbeta diversity at day 60. Reportedly, only several hundred clones from non-depleted graft cells drove alpha-beta T-cell counts at about two months. It was newly produced T cells that mostly accounted for T-cell counts and diversity one year after transplant.

Construction of the TCRbeta library involved unique molecular identifiers. TCRdb passed the PCR reads through MiXCR, listing each CDR3 protein once. Of about 200,000 distinct CDR3 sequences detected, about a sixth appear once; the ten largest clones hold 43%. This clonotype was seen more than once but under ten times. The target antigen is unknown. The CDR3 contains 14 residues. Germline V gene lookup returns CDR1 MNHEY and CDR2 SMNVEV (reference sequence). Trimming stripped 5 bases from V and 0 bases from J, with 9 bases between. The input for sequencing was PBMCs, mostly from graft donor cells, taken 360 days after TCRalphabeta/CD19-depleted stem cell transplant. The TCR originated in a male patient under 10 years old who had a stem cell transplant for acute lymphoblastic leukemia, so the T cells may come from the graft donor. The chain joins TRBV27 to TRBJ2-3; D may be TRBD1 (5 bases). The CDR3 loop reads CASSTTVSTDTQYF. As DNA, the CDR3 is TGTGCCAGCAGTACGACAGTTAGCACAGATACGCAGTATTTT.